Presented here are 32 T cell receptor beta chains from one specimen sequenced in a study of blood T cell repertoires in COVID-19. Repertoires were generated with immunoSEQ multiplex PCR, while TCRdb's copy carries only in-frame clones and drops some. The sample has 300,000 to 350,000 clones, 90% seen once. The sample consisted of peripheral blood. The receptors were sampled from a woman aged 40 to 50 with COVID-19, enrolled during active disease.

This rearrangement joins TRBV28 to TRBJ2-7; 7 bases match TRBD1. Trimming cost V 6 bases and J 3 bases; bases outside gene matches: 8. Germline loops: CDR1 MDHEN, CDR2 SYDVKM. The CDR3 is made up of 14 amino acids. CDR3 amino acids: CASRTGTVNYEQYF. The CDR3 coding sequence is TGTGCCAGCAGGACTGGGACAGTTAACTACGAGCAGTACTTC.

The sample holds one count of this clone. V usage is TRBV5-6 and J usage is TRBJ2-2; D remains unclear. Per germline, CDR1 SGHDT and CDR2 YYEEEE. The CDR3 runs to 15 residues. V was shortened by 6 bases and J by 2 bases, with 14 bases between the two germline ends. In DNA form, the CDR3 reads TGTGCCAGCATCGCAACCGGGTTTAACACCGGGGAGCTGTTTTTT. Protein sequence: CASIATGFNTGELFF.

For this clone: Other DNA sequences within the sample encode an identical CDR3. The chain uses TRBV27 and TRBJ2-6, with no clear D. The germline V gene encodes CDR1 MNHEY and CDR2 SMNVEV (reference sequence). The CDR3 is made up of 15 amino acids. Trimming removed 4 bases at V and 0 bases at J, with 7 bases between. The CDR3 here is CASSSTASGANVLTF. DNA for the CDR3: TGTGCCAGCAGTTCAACAGCCTCTGGGGCCAACGTCCTGACTTTC.

This chain connects TRBV6-5 to TRBJ1-1; D uncertain. Germline CDR1 MNHEY, CDR2 SVGAGI. CDR3 length: 12 residues. Trimming pared 8 bases from V and 6 bases from J, leaving 13 bases between. The CDR3 spells CASGFARAEAFF. The CDR3 DNA reads as TGTGCCAGCGGTTTTGCCCGCGCTGAAGCTTTCTTT.

The V call is TRBV19, the J call TRBJ1-1; 7 positions agree with TRBD1. Trimming cost V 10 bases and J 6 bases; bases outside gene matches: 11. The germline CDR1 and CDR2 sequences are LNHDA and SQIVND (reference sequence). The CDR3 spans 13 residues. CDR3 DNA sequence: TGTGCCACCCTACGAGGGGGCCCCTCTGAAGCTTTCTTT. It codes for CATLRGGPSEAFF.

The chain joins TRBV5-1 to TRBJ1-2, with D unresolved. The length of the CDR3 is 14 residues. Trimming removed 4 bases at V and 0 bases at J, with 10 bases between. Germline CDR1 SGHRS, CDR2 YFSETQ. The CDR3 DNA reads TGCGCCAGCAGCCCCTCAAACACTAACTATGGCTACACCTTC. This translates into CASSPSNTNYGYTF.

The rearrangement joins TRBV5-4 to TRBJ2-1, with D possibly being TRBD1 (6 bases). With 4 bases removed from V and 1 base from J, the gap between germline ends came to 12 bases. Germline loops: CDR1 SGHNT, CDR2 YYREEE (reference sequence). The CDR3 spans 15 residues. The CDR3 sequence is CASSQDRRSYNEQFF. The CDR3 bases are TGTGCCAGCAGCCAAGACAGGAGATCCTACAATGAGCAGTTCTTC.

About this clone: This same CDR3 is encoded by further DNA sequences in the sample. This chain connects TRBV11-2 to TRBJ2-7; D remains unclear. CDR3 length equals 11 residues. The V and J ends lost 3 bases and 3 bases respectively, with 3 bases between them. The V gene's germline CDR1 is SGHAT and CDR2 FQNNGV. The CDR3 DNA follows: TGTGCCAGCAGCTTGCGCTACGAGCAGTACTTC. This encodes CASSLRYEQYF.

The chain joins TRBV18 to TRBJ2-1, with D hard to call. V lost 3 bases and J 7 bases, leaving 10 bases between the germline ends. The length of the CDR3 is 13 residues. The germline CDR1 and CDR2 sequences are KGHSH and LQKENI. In nucleotides, the CDR3 is TGTGCCAGCTCACCGCCCGCCGGGAATGAGCAGTTCTTC. It specifies CASSPPAGNEQFF.

This clone was seen more than once but under ten times. The chain carries TRBV3-1 (or the pseudogene TRBV3-2) and TRBJ1-6, with TRBD1 as a possible D gene (5 bases). This CDR3 contains 16 residues. The V end lost 10 bases, the J end lost 5 bases, and 21 bases lay between the germline ends. The germline V gene has CDR1 LGHDT and CDR2 YNNKEL (reference sequence). In nucleotides, the CDR3 is TGTGCCACAAATAACGGGGGTTTGGGAGATAATTCACCCCTCCACTTT. Residues: CATNNGGLGDNSPLHF.

The genes are TRBV6-2 or TRBV6-3 and TRBJ2-7; 10 nucleotides align to TRBD2. Germline V gene lookup returns CDR1 MNHEY and CDR2 SVGEGT. The CDR3 runs to 13 residues. V dropped 5 bases and J dropped 4; count of bases not matched to a gene: 2. CDR3 loop: CASSLAGEYEQYF. The CDR3 bases are TGTGCCAGCAGTCTAGCGGGAGAGTACGAGCAGTACTTC.

This rearrangement joins TRBV5-6 to TRBJ1-4, with unresolved D. CDR3 size: 18 residues. Germline-derived CDR1 and CDR2 are SGHDT and YYEEEE. V was pared by 0 bases and J by 3 bases, with 18 bases between. The DNA of the CDR3 is TGTGCCAGCAGCTTGGCGGGGTCTCACGGGGTAGCTAATGAAAAACTGTTTTTT. Residues: CASSLAGSHGVANEKLFF. Filled out from reference TRBV5-6 and TRBJ1-4, the complete variable domain reads DAGVTQSPTHLIKTRGQQVTLRCSPKSGHDTVSWYQQALGQGPQFIFQYYEEEERQRGNFPDRFSGHQFPNYSSELNVNALLLGDSALYLCASSLAGSHGVANEKLFFGSGTQLSVL.

The chain has TRBV3-1 (or the pseudogene TRBV3-2) and TRBJ2-1; 7 nucleotides match TRBD2. The germline V gene has CDR1 LGHDT and CDR2 YNNKEL (reference sequence). This CDR3 has 17 amino acids. Losses at the gene ends were 0 bases for V and 0 bases for J; bases not matched to a gene: 5. The CDR3 protein is CASSQESGGSSYNEQFF. DNA for the CDR3: TGTGCCAGCAGCCAAGAATCGGGCGGGAGCTCCTACAATGAGCAGTTCTTC.

This chain links TRBV5-1 with TRBJ2-2; D unclear. The V gene lost 0 bases and the J gene lost 2 bases, with 8 bases spanning the gap. Germline values: CDR1 SGHRS, CDR2 YFSETQ. This CDR3 is built from 15 residues. CDR3 loop: CASSLDQVNTGELFF. CDR3 nucleotides: TGCGCCAGCAGCTTGGATCAGGTTAACACCGGGGAGCTGTTTTTT.

This clone showed up just a few times. The V gene is TRBV4-1, the J gene TRBJ2-7, with 9 bases fitting TRBD2. Germline V CDR1 and CDR2: MGHRA, YSYEKL. The CDR3 is made up of 15 amino acids. The V segment lost 0 bases and the J segment 7 bases; nucleotides outside the gene matches: 7. CDR3 bases: TGCGCCAGCAGCCAAGACCAGCGGGGGGCTGGAGAGCAGTACTTC. It encodes CASSQDQRGAGEQYF.

The chain has TRBV4-3 and TRBJ2-3, with 8 bases fitting TRBD2. This CDR3 comprises 17 residues. Germline CDR1 and CDR2: LGHNA and YSLEER. The ends lost 0 bases at V and 4 bases at J; junction bases unmatched: 9. The CDR3 coding sequence is TGCGCCAGCAGCCAAGATTGGGGACTAGGGAGGTCAGATACGCAGTATTTT. Translating it yields CASSQDWGLGRSDTQYF.

This chain joins TRBV6-5 and TRBJ1-2, with TRBD1 identical over 9 bases. Germline values: CDR1 MNHEY, CDR2 SVGAGI. V was pared by 1 base and J by 7 bases, with 4 bases of the junction left unmatched. The CDR3 is 14 residues long. CDR3 in DNA: TGTGCCAGCAGTTACTATCCGGACAGGGGTGGCTACACCTTC. Its translation is CASSYYPDRGGYTF.

The rearrangement joins TRBV6-6 to TRBJ1-4; 9 positions agree with TRBD1. V trimming: 7 bases; J trimming: 5 bases; junction bases outside the gene matches: 8. CDR3 length: 15 amino acids. The germline V gene has CDR1 MNHNY and CDR2 SVGAGI (reference sequence). CDR3 protein: CASTEGGTGNEKLFF. The DNA for the CDR3 is TGTGCCAGCACCGAGGGCGGGACAGGGAATGAAAAACTGTTTTTT.

V usage is TRBV7-8 and J usage is TRBJ2-3, with D tentatively TRBD1 or TRBD2 (6 bases each). V was cut by 5 bases and J by 6 bases, with 18 bases left in between. Per the germline V gene, CDR1 is SGHVS and CDR2 is FQNEAQ. The CDR3 consists of 15 residues. Here the CDR3 reads CASSRGGTGVDTQYF. For the CDR3, the DNA is TGTGCCAGCAGCCGAGGGGGGACGGGAGTGGATACGCAGTATTTT.

The chain couples TRBV4-1 to TRBJ1-1; perhaps TRBD1 as D (5 bases). Trimming stripped 4 bases from V and 1 base from J, with 13 bases between. This CDR3 has 15 amino acids. Germline CDR1 reads MGHRA; CDR2 reads YSYEKL. In DNA, the CDR3 is TGCGCCAGCAGCCTAACAGGACGGTCGAACACTGAAGCTTTCTTT. This gives the protein CASSLTGRSNTEAFF.

The V call is TRBV7-9, the J call TRBJ1-6, with D unresolved. V was trimmed by 4 bases and J by 5 bases, leaving 9 bases between them. In germline, CDR1 is SEHNR, CDR2 FQNEAQ (reference sequence). This CDR3 region has 14 residues. As DNA, the CDR3 is TGTGCCAGCAGCTCTTTAATAGATAATTCACCCCTCCACTTT. This codes for CASSSLIDNSPLHF.

The rearrangement links TRBV7-8 to TRBJ2-7; perhaps TRBD2 as D (5 bases). The germline V gene encodes CDR1 SGHVS and CDR2 FQNEAQ. V was clipped by 5 bases and J by 3 bases, with 11 bases between them. This CDR3 spans 13 amino acids. In DNA, the CDR3 is TGTGCCAGCAGCCCTAGCTCCCTCTACGAGCAGTACTTC. Translation gives CASSPSSLYEQYF.

The chain links TRBV6-6 to TRBJ1-4; 8 bases map to TRBD1. Germline values: CDR1 MNHNY, CDR2 SVGAGI (reference sequence). The CDR3 runs 14 residues. After removal of 4 bases from V and 7 bases from J, the junction contained 5 bases not matched to a gene. This CDR3 reads CASSFRDRTEKLFF. The DNA for the CDR3 is TGTGCCAGCAGTTTCCGGGACAGGACTGAAAAACTGTTTTTT.

The rearrangement joins TRBV6-1 to TRBJ1-2; TRBD1 matches 8 bases. The germline CDR1 and CDR2 sequences are MNHNS and SASEGT. V was pared by 5 bases and J by 6 bases, with 5 bases of the junction left unmatched. This CDR3 comprises 13 residues. CDR3 residues: CASSFTGQDGYTF. Written as DNA, the CDR3 is TGTGCCAGCAGTTTTACGGGACAGGATGGCTACACCTTC.

This chain links TRBV24-1 with TRBJ2-1, with D possibly being TRBD2 (6 bases). The V gene lost 5 bases and the J gene lost 7 bases, with 17 bases spanning the gap. Looked up from germline, CDR1 is KGHDR and CDR2 is SFDVKD. This CDR3 contains 15 residues. CDR3 in DNA: TGTGCCACCAGTGCAAGGGGATCAGCGGGTAATGAGCAGTTCTTC. This encodes CATSARGSAGNEQFF.

The chain combines TRBV7-2 with TRBJ1-5, with D possibly being TRBD1 (5 bases). Germline lookup yields CDR1 SGHTA and CDR2 FQGNSA. V lost 5 bases, J lost 0 bases, and 11 bases lay in between. The CDR3 spans 15 residues. CDR3 sequence: CASSLSQGSNQPQHF. CDR3 DNA: TGTGCCAGCAGCCTCTCCCAGGGTAGCAATCAGCCCCAGCATTTT.

This clone was found once. This chain links TRBV6-5 with TRBJ2-1; D may be TRBD2 (6 bases). The CDR3 is 15 amino acids. Germline V lookup: CDR1 MNHEY, CDR2 SVGAGI. Trimming took 2 bases from V and 6 from J, leaving 14 bases between them. The CDR3 here is CASSYGRRVVNEQFF. CDR3 sequence (DNA): TGTGCCAGCAGTTACGGGAGGAGGGTGGTCAATGAGCAGTTCTTC.

This clone was detected only once. The V call is TRBV7-2, the J call TRBJ2-1; 10 bases align to TRBD2. V dropped 4 bases and J dropped 12; count of bases not matched to a gene: 6. From germline, CDR1 is SGHTA and CDR2 FQGNSA. The CDR3 covers 13 residues. CDR3 in amino acids: CASSSEREGGQFF. In DNA, the CDR3 is TGTGCCAGCAGCTCCGAGCGGGAGGGGGGGCAGTTCTTC.

This chain joins TRBV7-2 and TRBJ2-3; possibly TRBD2 for D (6 bases). This CDR3 is 12 amino acids long. The V end was cut by 1 base, the J end by 10 bases, with 9 bases between. CDR1 SGHTA and CDR2 FQGNSA come from the germline V gene. CDR3: CASSLVREAQYF. CDR3 nucleotide sequence: TGTGCCAGCAGCTTAGTAAGGGAGGCGCAGTATTTT.

CDR3 sequence: CASSRGLQETQYF. CDR3 nucleotide sequence: TGTGCCAGCAGCCGAGGATTACAAGAGACCCAGTACTTC. The chain combines TRBV7-9 with TRBJ2-5; D call uncertain. The CDR3 loop spans 13 amino acids. V lost 5 bases and J lost 2, with 9 bases in between. The V gene's germline CDR1 is SEHNR and CDR2 FQNEAQ (reference sequence).

This sequence joins TRBV7-3 and TRBJ2-2; tentative D call: TRBD2 (6 bases). Trimming took off 4 bases at V and 3 bases at J, with 15 bases between the two ends. There are 16 residues in the CDR3. Germline V CDR1 and CDR2: SGHTA, FQGTGA. CDR3 in amino acids: CASSSRGGKDTGELFF. The CDR3 nucleotides read TGTGCCAGCAGCTCGCGTGGGGGGAAGGACACCGGGGAGCTGTTTTTT.

This clone was detected many times. The chain has TRBV6-2 or TRBV6-3 and TRBJ2-7; D possibly corresponds to TRBD1 (6 bases). The CDR3 is 13 residues long. CDR1 and CDR2 from the germline V gene are MNHEY and SVGEGT. The V end lost 6 bases, the J end lost 5 bases, and 14 bases lay between the germline ends. The CDR3 DNA reads TGTGCCAGCAGCGGGGACACCGGGAACGAGCAGTACTTC. Translated, it gives CASSGDTGNEQYF.